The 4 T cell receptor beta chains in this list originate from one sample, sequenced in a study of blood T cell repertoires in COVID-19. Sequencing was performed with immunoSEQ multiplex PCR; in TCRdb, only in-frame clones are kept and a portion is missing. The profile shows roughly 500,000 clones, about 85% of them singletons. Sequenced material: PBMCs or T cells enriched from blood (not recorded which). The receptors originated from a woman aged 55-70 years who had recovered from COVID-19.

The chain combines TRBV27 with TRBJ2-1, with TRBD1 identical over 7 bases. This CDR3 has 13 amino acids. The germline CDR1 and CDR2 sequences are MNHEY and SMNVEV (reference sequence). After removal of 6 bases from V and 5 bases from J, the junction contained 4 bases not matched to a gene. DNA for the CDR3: TGTGCCAGCAGGGGGGACAGAAACAATGAGCAGTTCTTC. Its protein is CASRGDRNNEQFF.

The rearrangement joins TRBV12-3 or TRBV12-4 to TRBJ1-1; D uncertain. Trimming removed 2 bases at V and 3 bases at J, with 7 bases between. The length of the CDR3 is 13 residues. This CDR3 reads CASSLFVDTEAFF. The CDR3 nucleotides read TGTGCCAGCAGTTTATTCGTCGACACTGAAGCTTTCTTT.

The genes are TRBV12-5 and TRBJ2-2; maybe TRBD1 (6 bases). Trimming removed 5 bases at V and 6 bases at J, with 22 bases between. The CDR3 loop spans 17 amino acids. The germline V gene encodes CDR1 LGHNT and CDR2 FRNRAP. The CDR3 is CASGEPPTGRPPGELFF. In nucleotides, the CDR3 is TGTGCTAGTGGTGAACCCCCGACAGGTCGACCCCCCGGGGAGCTGTTTTTT.

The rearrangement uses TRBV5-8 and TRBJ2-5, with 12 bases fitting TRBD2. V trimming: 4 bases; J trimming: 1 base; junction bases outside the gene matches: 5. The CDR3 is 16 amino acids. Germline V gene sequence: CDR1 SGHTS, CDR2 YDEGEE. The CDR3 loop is CASSPGLAGPQETQYF. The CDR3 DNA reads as TGTGCCAGCAGCCCCGGACTAGCGGGGCCCCAAGAGACCCAGTACTTC.